These 26 T cell receptor beta chains were sequenced from one sample in a study of PD-1 blockade in classical Hodgkin lymphoma. Time point reported: newly diagnosed, previously untreated cHL patient sample. Data came from immunoSEQ multiplex PCR; TCRdb stores just in-frame clones and leaves some out. The sample has about 17,000 clones; around 87% are singletons. The sequenced material came from peripheral blood mononuclear cells (PBMCs). The receptors derive from a human donor with classical Hodgkin lymphoma.

The CDR3 spells CASSQGGPNSNQPQHF. CDR3 DNA: TGTGCCAGCTCCCAAGGGGGCCCCAATAGCAATCAGCCCCAGCATTTT. The chain carries TRBV18 and TRBJ1-5, with TRBD1 matching 7 bases. CDR3 length equals 16 residues. V shed 6 bases and J 0 bases; nucleotides not matched to a gene: 8. Looked up from germline, CDR1 is KGHSH and CDR2 is LQKENI.

In this sample, this clone turned up a few times. As DNA, the CDR3 is TGTGCCAGCAGCCGACGGACCGGGACTAGCGCGCCCGAGTGGTACTTC. This codes for CASSRRTGTSAPEWYF. V is TRBV27 and J is TRBJ2-7; 10 bases match TRBD2. The CDR3 length is 16 residues. Germline CDR1 is MNHEY and CDR2 is SMNVEV (reference sequence). V shed 6 bases and J 12 bases; nucleotides not matched to a gene: 20.

The CDR3 DNA follows: TGCGCCAGCAGTCATCCGGGACTAGCGGGAGGCGGATACGAGCAGTACTTC. Translating gives CASSHPGLAGGGYEQYF. The chain uses TRBV10-1 and TRBJ2-7, with 15 bases that match TRBD2. With 5 bases clipped from V and 4 bases from J, the junction kept 9 bases outside the gene matches. The CDR3 has 17 amino acids. In germline, CDR1 is WNHNN, CDR2 SYGVQD (reference sequence).

The chain couples TRBV5-8 to TRBJ2-1; 12 bases are a match to TRBD2. There are 20 residues in the CDR3. Germline V gene sequence: CDR1 SGHTS, CDR2 YDEGEE. Trimming cost V 3 bases and J 0 bases; bases outside gene matches: 13. For the CDR3, the DNA is TGTGCCAGCAGCTCCATGGGACTAGCGGGTACCGAAAGCTCCTACAATGAGCAGTTCTTC. Amino acid sequence: CASSSMGLAGTESSYNEQFF.

The V and J genes are TRBV28 and TRBJ2-7, with D tentatively TRBD1 (6 bases). The CDR3 runs to 14 residues. V gave up 6 bases and J gave up 12 bases, with 24 bases separating them. Germline V gene lookup returns CDR1 MDHEN and CDR2 SYDVKM. CDR3 amino acids: CASSRVPTGLRGYF. The CDR3 DNA reads as TGTGCCAGCAGCCGAGTTCCTACAGGGCTACGGGGGTACTTC.

This sequence joins TRBV7-2 and TRBJ2-1; a possible D gene is TRBD1 (6 bases). CDR1 is SGHTA and CDR2 is FQGNSA in the germline V gene. V was pared by 5 bases and J by 0 bases, with 11 bases between. CDR3 length equals 15 residues. This chain's CDR3 is CASSRQADSYNEQFF. The CDR3 region has the DNA TGTGCCAGCAGCCGACAGGCAGACTCCTACAATGAGCAGTTCTTC.

The chain is built from TRBV7-2 and TRBJ2-2, with D uncertain. The CDR3 has 15 amino acids. The V gene lost 5 bases and the J gene lost 0 bases, with 10 bases spanning the gap. From germline, CDR1 is SGHTA and CDR2 FQGNSA. As DNA, the CDR3 is TGTGCCAGCAGCCAACAGCGCGCGAACACCGGGGAGCTGTTTTTT. Protein: CASSQQRANTGELFF.

The chain has TRBV29-1 and TRBJ2-1; 8 bases fit TRBD1. In germline, CDR1 is SQVTM, CDR2 ANQGSEA. The V gene end was trimmed by 1 base and the J gene end by 2 bases; junction bases not matched to a gene: 7. This CDR3 has 16 residues. CDR3 in amino acids: CSVEGEQGGPYNEQFF. CDR3 DNA: TGCAGCGTTGAAGGCGAACAGGGGGGACCCTACAATGAGCAGTTCTTC.

This chain connects TRBV10-2 to TRBJ1-1, with D uncertain. The germline V and J ends were trimmed by 2 bases and 1 base, with 23 bases remaining between them. CDR1 is WSHSY and CDR2 is SAAADI in the germline V gene. This CDR3 is built from 19 residues. In nucleotides, the CDR3 is TGCGCCAGCAGTGAGATCTTCCCCCCTGCATCGCCTCGGAACACTGAAGCTTTCTTT. It is translated as CASSEIFPPASPRNTEAFF.

The chain is built from TRBV7-9 and TRBJ2-3; 7 positions agree with TRBD2. V lost 5 bases to trimming and J lost 2 bases; unmatched junction nucleotides: 4. The CDR3 spans 14 residues. Germline CDR1 is SEHNR and CDR2 is FQNEAQ (reference sequence). The CDR3 is CASSASGNTDTQYF. DNA for the CDR3: TGTGCCAGCAGCGCCAGCGGGAACACAGATACGCAGTATTTT.

This clone has only one observation. The chain has TRBV7-2 and TRBJ2-4, with TRBD2 matching 10 bases. Trimming took 1 base from V and 10 from J; bases not matched to a gene: 13. Germline V gene sequence: CDR1 SGHTA, CDR2 FQGNSA. The CDR3 runs 17 residues. The chain's CDR3 is CASSLVASGGDGKIQYF. The CDR3, as DNA: TGTGCCAGCAGCTTAGTCGCTAGCGGGGGAGACGGGAAAATTCAGTACTTC.

The sample holds one count of this clone. The CDR3 DNA follows: TGTGCCAGCAGCTTGCTGGGGGCGGATACGCAGTATTTT. This gives the protein CASSLLGADTQYF. The chain joins TRBV5-6 to TRBJ2-3, with D tentatively TRBD1 (6 bases). Germline V lookup: CDR1 SGHDT, CDR2 YYEEEE. This CDR3 contains 13 residues. The germline V and J ends were trimmed by 1 base and 6 bases, with 9 bases remaining between them.

The gene calls are TRBV28 and TRBJ1-1; 9 nucleotides align to TRBD1. CDR1 and CDR2 from the germline V gene are MDHEN and SYDVKM. The CDR3 covers 12 residues. J was trimmed by 9 bases and V by 4 bases; bases with no gene match: 3. The DNA of the CDR3 is TGTGCCAGCAGTTGGGGACAGGGACAAGCTTTCTTT. This encodes CASSWGQGQAFF.

The chain combines TRBV19 with TRBJ1-2, with 8 positions matching TRBD1. Germline V gene sequence: CDR1 LNHDA, CDR2 SQIVND (reference sequence). This CDR3 spans 15 amino acids. V shed 10 bases and J 0 bases; nucleotides not matched to a gene: 10. The CDR3 loop reads CATRDRGTANYGYTF. DNA of the CDR3: TGTGCCACCCGAGACAGGGGTACCGCTAACTATGGCTACACCTTC.

The chain uses TRBV25-1 and TRBJ1-1, with 9 bases identical to TRBD1. Germline loops: CDR1 MGHDK, CDR2 SYGVNS. With 2 bases clipped from V and 3 bases from J, the junction kept 7 bases outside the gene matches. The CDR3 length is 16 residues. The CDR3, as DNA: TGTGCCAGCAGTGAAGGGACAGGGAGGGTTTACACTGAAGCTTTCTTT. Its protein product is CASSEGTGRVYTEAFF.

The chain couples TRBV28 to TRBJ2-5; D is tentatively TRBD1 or TRBD2 (5 bases each). V dropped 4 bases and J dropped 3 bases, with 15 bases sitting between them. The V gene's germline CDR1 is MDHEN and CDR2 SYDVKM. The CDR3 runs 15 residues. The DNA of the CDR3 is TGTGCCAGCAGTTCACCCGGGACGGCGAAAGAGACCCAGTACTTC. Translating it yields CASSSPGTAKETQYF.

The V call is TRBV19, the J call TRBJ1-2, with 8 bases identical to TRBD1. V shed 6 bases, J shed 0 bases, and the junction held 12 bases outside the gene matches. The CDR3 runs 17 residues. CDR1 is LNHDA and CDR2 is SQIVND in the germline V gene (reference sequence). The CDR3 is CASRNRGSPTPNYGYTF. The CDR3 DNA is TGTGCCAGTAGGAACAGGGGGTCGCCAACCCCTAACTATGGCTACACCTTC.

The chain joins TRBV4-1 to TRBJ2-1; 7 bases map to TRBD1. From germline, CDR1 is MGHRA and CDR2 YSYEKL. Germline trimming cut 1 base from V and 7 bases from J; bases unmatched to any gene: 7. This CDR3 is built from 15 residues. CDR3 sequence: CASSQARGGLNEQFF. The DNA for the CDR3 is TGCGCCAGCAGCCAAGCTAGAGGGGGCCTTAATGAGCAGTTCTTC.

The CDR3 DNA follows: TGTGCCAGCAGCTTATCAGGTGACTCCTACGAGCAGTACTTC. The encoded protein is CASSLSGDSYEQYF. The chain uses TRBV7-9 and TRBJ2-7; D gene ambiguous. Germline V gives CDR1 SEHNR, CDR2 FQNEAQ (reference sequence). The CDR3 extends over 14 amino acids. Trimming shortened V by 2 bases and J by 0 bases, and 8 bases separated the two germline ends.

The chain joins TRBV29-1 to TRBJ2-5; a possible D gene is TRBD1 (5 bases). The germline V and J ends were trimmed by 2 bases and 4 bases, with 11 bases remaining between them. This CDR3 spans 13 amino acids. CDR1 SQVTM and CDR2 ANQGSEA come from the germline V gene. The CDR3 region has the DNA TGCAGCGTTGAAAGGACAAGGGGAGAGACCCAGTACTTC. Its translation: CSVERTRGETQYF.

V usage is TRBV18 and J usage is TRBJ2-2, with TRBD2 matching 14 bases. The CDR3 contains 18 residues. The germline V gene encodes CDR1 KGHSH and CDR2 LQKENI. The V and J ends lost 1 base and 1 base, in that order; junction bases with no gene match: 2. CDR3 in amino acids: CASSPLGTSGGNTGELFF. The CDR3, as DNA: TGTGCCAGCTCACCACTCGGGACTAGCGGGGGGAACACCGGGGAGCTGTTTTTT.

The rearrangement uses TRBV28 and TRBJ2-3, with D tentatively TRBD1 (6 bases). Trimming stripped 5 bases from V and 2 bases from J, with 14 bases between. Per the germline V gene, CDR1 is MDHEN and CDR2 is SYDVKM. The CDR3 is 15 amino acids. For the CDR3, the DNA is TGTGCCAGCAGTGGGGCAGGGGCCCTCACAGATACGCAGTATTTT. Translating it yields CASSGAGALTDTQYF.

The chain recombines TRBV10-1 with TRBJ1-6; TRBD1 aligns across 7 bases. The CDR3 has 14 residues. V lost 4 bases and J lost 5; bases outside the gene matches: 2. Germline V lookup: CDR1 WNHNN, CDR2 SYGVQD (reference sequence). In nucleotides, the CDR3 is TGCGCCAGCAGTGGAGACAGGGATAATTCACCCCTCCACTTT. Residues: CASSGDRDNSPLHF.

V usage is TRBV6-5 and J usage is TRBJ2-7; 10 nucleotides agree with TRBD2. Germline V gene sequence: CDR1 MNHEY, CDR2 SVGAGI. V trimming: 2 bases; J trimming: 4 bases; junction bases outside the gene matches: 8. CDR3 length: 16 residues. The CDR3 loop reads CASSYLFSGRRYEQYF. The CDR3 DNA is TGTGCCAGCAGTTACCTATTTAGCGGGAGGAGGTACGAGCAGTACTTC.

The rearrangement links TRBV19 to TRBJ2-5, with D perhaps assigned TRBD1 or TRBD2 (5 bases each). V was pared by 1 base and J by 1 base, with 16 bases between. This CDR3 comprises 17 residues. The germline CDR1 and CDR2 sequences are LNHDA and SQIVND (reference sequence). The CDR3 loop is CASSIGPGRTSQETQYF. In DNA, the CDR3 is TGTGCCAGTAGTATAGGACCGGGACGGACGTCCCAAGAGACCCAGTACTTC.

This clone has only one observation. V and J are TRBV7-2 and TRBJ2-7; 9 nucleotides match TRBD2. The ends lost 4 bases at V and 2 bases at J; junction bases unmatched: 15. In germline, CDR1 is SGHTA, CDR2 FQGNSA. The CDR3 contains 18 residues. The CDR3 is CASSSLGAGGGIPYEQYF. The CDR3 nucleotides read TGTGCCAGCAGCTCCCTTGGGGCGGGAGGGGGGATTCCCTACGAGCAGTACTTC. Using reference TRBV7-2 and TRBJ2-7 for the parts outside the CDR3, the full variable domain is GAGVSQSPSNKVTEKGKDVELRCDPISGHTALYWYRQSLGQGLEFLIYFQGNSAPDKSGLPSDRFSAERTGGSVSTLTIQRTQQEDSAVYLCASSSLGAGGGIPYEQYFGPGTRLTVT.